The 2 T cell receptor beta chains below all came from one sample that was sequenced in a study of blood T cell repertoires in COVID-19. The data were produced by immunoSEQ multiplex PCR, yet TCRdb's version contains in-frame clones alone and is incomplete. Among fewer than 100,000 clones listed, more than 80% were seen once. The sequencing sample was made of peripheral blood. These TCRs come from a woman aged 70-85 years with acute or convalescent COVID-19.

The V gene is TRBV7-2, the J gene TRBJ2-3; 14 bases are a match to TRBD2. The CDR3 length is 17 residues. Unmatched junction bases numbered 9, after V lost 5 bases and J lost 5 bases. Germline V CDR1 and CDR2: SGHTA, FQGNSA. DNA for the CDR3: TGTGCCAGCAGCCCCTTCTGGACTAGCGGGGGGAAAGATACGCAGTATTTT. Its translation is CASSPFWTSGGKDTQYF.

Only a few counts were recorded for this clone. The CDR3 DNA is TGTGCCAGCAGGCCCCCAGGGGGCGGAAACACCATATATTTT. It is translated as CASRPPGGGNTIYF. The V gene is TRBV3-1 (or the pseudogene TRBV3-2), the J gene TRBJ1-3; 8 bases are a match to TRBD1. Unmatched junction bases numbered 5, after V lost 6 bases and J lost 4 bases. CDR1 LGHDT and CDR2 YNNKEL come from the germline V gene (reference sequence). The length of the CDR3 is 14 residues.